This TCR beta chain was documented in a study of blood T cell repertoires in COVID-19 (dated by TCRdb to 2020 to 2022). About the investigation overall: The collaborator samples originated in the United States, Italy and Spain and spanned the acute and convalescent phases of COVID-19. The material from the prospective study consisted of cDNA or gDNA derived from T cells, B-cell-depleted T cells, or PBMCs. The repertoires were released in a freely available public database meant as a resource for research on the immune response to SARS-CoV-2. HLA class I and class II types, where available, came from metadata supplied by the sample provider rather than from assay-based typing. Samples came from the ongoing ImmuneRACE study (first 160 participants) plus 1,254 subjects from 6 global collaborators. Sample metadata almost always included a de-identified subject ID, COVID-19 status, age in years and sex. The dataset comprised deeply sampled blood TCRbeta repertoires from subjects exposed to, actively infected with, or recovered from COVID-19. General conclusions and limits of the study: The amount of clinical and demographic metadata varied by source and participant and was provided uncurated.

TCRbeta CDR3 regions were amplified from genomic DNA using the immunoSEQ Assay, a bias-controlled multiplex PCR. The study's own analysis went as follows. The number of nucleated cells in each sample was estimated by amplification of reference gene primers within the assay. Sequence reads were collapsed and filtered to measure the absolute abundance of every unique TCRbeta CDR3 rearrangement. For each sample, productive Simpson clonality was calculated as the square root of Simpson's diversity index over productive rearrangements. TCRdb limited this immuneACCESS table to in-frame rearrangements with V and J called. A share of clones is missing; checked studies link under half to unresolved V genes, and the rest is unexplained. The V and J calls and clone size come from that table; D and trimming were worked out from the DNA. For this sample the table gives hundreds of thousands of clones, of which 70% to 90% were detected only once. The ten most abundant clones make up 2.3% of the sample.

Concerning this clone: There is no known antigen for this receptor. Base qualities are not provided; no much larger clone lies one nucleotide away.

In Seattle, one collaborating source enrolled patients while the infection was active and tracked those patients longitudinally over the course of disease. The collaborating institutions used their own protocols to collect whole blood in K2EDTA tubes. For TCRbeta analysis, collaborators shipped samples in one of three forms: frozen whole blood, isolated PBMCs, or DNA extracted from either of those sample types. The germline ends are 22 bases apart after V is trimmed by 7 bases and J by 6 bases. Based on the germline V gene, the CDR1 and CDR2 sequences are MNHEY and SVGAGI. Inclusive of the bounding cysteine and phenylalanine, the CDR3 is 15 residues long. CDR3 DNA is the only sequence kept; it has 45 bases, read in frame from the first base.

Specimen: peripheral blood. The sequence joins TRBV6-5 to TRBJ2-7; the best D guess is TRBD2, with 6 bases matching. This TCR derives from a woman between 55 and 75 years old with COVID-19, enrolled during active disease. The CDR3 amino acid sequence is: CASNPALTRRGEQYF. The nucleotide sequence reads as follows: TGTGCCAGCAACCCGGCCCTCACTCGGCGGGGCGAGCAGTACTTC.